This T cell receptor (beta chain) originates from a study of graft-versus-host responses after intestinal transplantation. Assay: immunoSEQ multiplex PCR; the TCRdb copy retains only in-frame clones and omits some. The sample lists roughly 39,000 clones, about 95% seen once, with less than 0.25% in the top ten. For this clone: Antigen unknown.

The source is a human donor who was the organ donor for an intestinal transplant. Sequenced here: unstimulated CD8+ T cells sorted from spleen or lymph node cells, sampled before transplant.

DNA for the CDR3: TGTGCCATCAGTGACCCACAGGGGCCTAATGAAAAACTGTTTTTT. Its translation is CAISDPQGPNEKLFF. The chain joins TRBV10-3 to TRBJ1-4; 7 positions match TRBD1. The CDR3 contains 15 residues. Trimming removed 3 bases from V and 3 bases from J; junction bases left unmatched: 4. The germline V gene encodes CDR1 ENHRY and CDR2 SYGVKD.